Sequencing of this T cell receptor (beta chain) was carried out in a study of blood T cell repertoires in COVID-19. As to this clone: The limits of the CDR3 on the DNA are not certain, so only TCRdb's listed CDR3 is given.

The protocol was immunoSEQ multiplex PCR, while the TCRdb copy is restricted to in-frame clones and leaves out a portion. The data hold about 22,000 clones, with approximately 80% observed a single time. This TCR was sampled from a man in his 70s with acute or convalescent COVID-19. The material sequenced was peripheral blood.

The chain's CDR3 is CASSSSYMGGNYGYTF. The chain recombines TRBV6-2 or TRBV6-3 with TRBJ1-2. Germline CDR1 is MNHEY and CDR2 is SVGEGT. With termini counted, the CDR3 has 16 amino acids.